The present TCR beta chain was sequenced within a study of blood T cells in healthy people across ages. Overall study: Capture by template switching was about one barcoded beta molecule per two T cells.

Notes on this clonotype: Its specificity is unknown.

Healthy individuals of Caucasian origin from Russia, aged about 6 to 100, served as donors. A J-beta primer mix and a sample-barcoded 5' primer were used in a second PCR of about 7 to 12 cycles. A template-switch adaptor containing 12 random nucleotides labeled each cDNA molecule. Using its own MiXCR run on the 5' RACE reads, TCRdb lists one record per CDR3 protein. This table holds some 1.1 million distinct CDR3 sequences, more than 30% found once. Findings and caveats of the study: Percentage of naive T cells showed a strong correlation with TCR beta diversity.

This TCR was recovered from a man between 18 and 35 years old in good health. Sequencing was performed on blood.

CDR3 sequence (DNA): TGCAGTGCTAGAGAGGTGGACACTGAAGCTTTCTTT. This codes for CSAREVDTEAFF. The chain couples TRBV20-1 to TRBJ1-1, with D unresolved. V shed 0 bases and J shed 3 bases, with 5 bases lying between them. The length of the CDR3 is 12 residues. Germline values: CDR1 DFQATT, CDR2 SNEGSKA (reference sequence).